This T cell receptor (beta chain) derives from a study of blood T cells in healthy people across ages. The CDR3 consists of 15 residues. V was clipped by 4 bases and J by 6 bases, with 17 bases between them. Per germline, CDR1 SNHLY and CDR2 FYNNEI. For the second PCR, which ran for about 6 to 11 cycles, a sample-barcoded 5' primer and a J-beta primer mix were used. TCRdb reprocessed the 5' RACE reads with MiXCR, giving one entry per CDR3 protein. The top ten hold 6.5% to 8.5% of the sample, which has around 1,700,000 distinct CDR3 sequences, about 30% seen once. The sample taken for sequencing was blood. This rearrangement joins TRBV2 to TRBJ2-3; maybe TRBD2 (7 bases). The TCR was taken from a young woman in good health. CDR3 sequence (DNA): TGTGCCAGCAGTGGACGAGGGGGGGCCCGCGATACGCAGTATTTT. Encoded protein: CASSGRGGARDTQYF. Combining the CDR3 with reference TRBV2 and TRBJ2-3 gives the whole variable domain EPEVTQTPSHQVTQMGQEVILRCVPISNHLYFYWYRQILGQKVEFLVSFYNNEISEKSEIFDDQFSVERPDGSNFTLKIRSTKLEDSAMYFCASSGRGGARDTQYFGPGTRLTVL.